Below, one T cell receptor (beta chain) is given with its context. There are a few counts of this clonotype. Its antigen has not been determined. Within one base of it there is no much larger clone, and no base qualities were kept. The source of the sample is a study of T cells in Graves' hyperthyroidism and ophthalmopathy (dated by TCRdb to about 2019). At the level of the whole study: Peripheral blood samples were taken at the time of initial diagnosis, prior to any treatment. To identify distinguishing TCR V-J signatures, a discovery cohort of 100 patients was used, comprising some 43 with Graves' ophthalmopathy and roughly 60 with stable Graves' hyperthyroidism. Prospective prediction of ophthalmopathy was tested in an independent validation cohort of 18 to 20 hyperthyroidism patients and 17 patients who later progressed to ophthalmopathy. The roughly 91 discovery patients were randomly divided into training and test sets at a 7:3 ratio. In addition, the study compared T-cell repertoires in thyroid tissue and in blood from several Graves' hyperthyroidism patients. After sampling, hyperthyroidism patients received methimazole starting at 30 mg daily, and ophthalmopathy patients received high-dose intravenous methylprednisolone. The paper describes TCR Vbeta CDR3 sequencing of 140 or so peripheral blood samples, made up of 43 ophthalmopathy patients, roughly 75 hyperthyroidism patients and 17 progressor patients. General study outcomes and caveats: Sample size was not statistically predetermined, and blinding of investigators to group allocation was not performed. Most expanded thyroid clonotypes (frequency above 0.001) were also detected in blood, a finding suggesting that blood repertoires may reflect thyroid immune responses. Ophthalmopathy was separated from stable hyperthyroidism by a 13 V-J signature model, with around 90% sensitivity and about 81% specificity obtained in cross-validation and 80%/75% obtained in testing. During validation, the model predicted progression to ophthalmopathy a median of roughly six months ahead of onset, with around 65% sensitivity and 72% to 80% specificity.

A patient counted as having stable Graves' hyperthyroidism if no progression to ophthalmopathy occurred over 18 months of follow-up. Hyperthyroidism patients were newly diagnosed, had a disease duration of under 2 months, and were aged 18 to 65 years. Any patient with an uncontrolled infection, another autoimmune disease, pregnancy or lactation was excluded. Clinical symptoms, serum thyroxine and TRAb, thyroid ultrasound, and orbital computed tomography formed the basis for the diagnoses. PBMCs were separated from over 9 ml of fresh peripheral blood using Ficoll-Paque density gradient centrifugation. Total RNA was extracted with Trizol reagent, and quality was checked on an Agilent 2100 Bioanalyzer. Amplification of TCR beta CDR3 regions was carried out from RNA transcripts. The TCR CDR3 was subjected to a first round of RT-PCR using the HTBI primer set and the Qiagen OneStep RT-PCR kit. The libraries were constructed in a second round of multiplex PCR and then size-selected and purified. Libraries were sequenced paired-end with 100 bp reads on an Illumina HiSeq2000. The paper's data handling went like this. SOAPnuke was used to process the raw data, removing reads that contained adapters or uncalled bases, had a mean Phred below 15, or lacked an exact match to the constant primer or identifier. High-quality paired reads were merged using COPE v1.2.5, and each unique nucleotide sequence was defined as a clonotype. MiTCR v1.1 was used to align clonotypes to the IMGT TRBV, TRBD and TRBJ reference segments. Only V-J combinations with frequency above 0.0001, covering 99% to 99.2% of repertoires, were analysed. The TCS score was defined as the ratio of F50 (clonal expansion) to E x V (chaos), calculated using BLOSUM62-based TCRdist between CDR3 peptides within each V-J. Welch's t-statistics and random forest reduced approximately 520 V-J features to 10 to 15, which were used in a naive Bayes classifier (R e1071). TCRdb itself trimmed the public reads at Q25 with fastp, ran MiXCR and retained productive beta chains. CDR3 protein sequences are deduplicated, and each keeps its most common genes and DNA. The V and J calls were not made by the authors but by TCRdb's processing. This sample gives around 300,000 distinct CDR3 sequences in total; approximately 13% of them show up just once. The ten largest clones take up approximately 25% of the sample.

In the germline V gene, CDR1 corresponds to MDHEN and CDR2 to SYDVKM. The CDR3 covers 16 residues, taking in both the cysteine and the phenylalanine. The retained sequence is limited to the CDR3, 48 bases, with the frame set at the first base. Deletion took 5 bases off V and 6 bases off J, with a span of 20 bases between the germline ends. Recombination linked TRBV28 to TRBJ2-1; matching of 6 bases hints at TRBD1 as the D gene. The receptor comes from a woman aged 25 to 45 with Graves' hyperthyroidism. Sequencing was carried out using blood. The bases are TGTGCCAGCAGTGCGTATGAACAGGGTCTAAGCAATGAGCAGTTCTTC. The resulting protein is CASSAYEQGLSNEQFF.